These 29 T cell receptor beta chains came from one sample sequenced in a study of cytomegalovirus exposure and HLA in healthy donors. PCR was performed using 60 Vbeta and 13 Jbeta primers. Libraries were prepared by immunoSEQ multiplex PCR; TCRdb keeps only in-frame clonotypes and omits some of them. The sample has about 180,000 clones; under 85% are singletons. The sequencing input was PBMCs. The receptor source for this set is a male donor in good health and CMV-seronegative.

The chain has TRBV6-1 and TRBJ2-1; 8 bases map to TRBD2. The length of the CDR3 is 14 residues. V was clipped by 4 bases and J by 9 bases; unmatched bases: 8. Germline lookup yields CDR1 MNHNS and CDR2 SASEGT. The CDR3, as DNA: TGTGCCAGCAGTGTCACGGGGGGGCTGATTGAGCAGTTCTTC. Translating it yields CASSVTGGLIEQFF.

The rearrangement links TRBV2 to TRBJ2-3, with 9 bases matching TRBD1. V shed 2 bases and J 7 bases; nucleotides not matched to a gene: 7. Germline CDR1 is SNHLY and CDR2 is FYNNEI. This CDR3 has 15 residues. CDR3 nucleotides: TGTGCCAGCAGTGAATGGGACAGGGAGGTAAATACGCAGTATTTT. This encodes CASSEWDREVNTQYF.

This clone was detected only a few times. This chain uses TRBV10-3 with TRBJ1-2, with D uncertain. The CDR3 runs 15 residues. Germline assignment: CDR1 ENHRY and CDR2 SYGVKD. Trimming cost V 2 bases and J 5 bases, with 15 bases left between them. The CDR3: CAISEGEVALYGYTF. The CDR3 DNA reads as TGTGCCATCAGTGAGGGAGAGGTGGCTCTATATGGCTACACCTTC.

This clone has just one count. This chain uses TRBV7-6 with TRBJ2-3, with D tentatively TRBD2 (5 bases). V was trimmed by 0 bases and J by 4 bases, leaving 8 bases between them. The germline gives CDR1 SGHVS, CDR2 FNYEAQ. The CDR3 has 14 residues. The CDR3 bases are TGTGCCAGCAGCTTAGCGGGAGCCCCAGATACGCAGTATTTT. Translating gives CASSLAGAPDTQYF.

J is TRBJ2-6 and V is TRBV5-4; D perhaps matches TRBD2 (6 bases). Germline lookup yields CDR1 SGHNT and CDR2 YYREEE (reference sequence). With 4 bases removed from V and 2 bases from J, the gap between germline ends came to 16 bases. CDR3 length: 17 residues. The CDR3 loop is CASSPPGRRAGANVLTF. The CDR3 bases are TGTGCCAGCAGCCCTCCGGGGAGGCGGGCTGGGGCCAACGTCCTGACTTTC.

This clone was found once. The V and J genes are TRBV6-5 and TRBJ2-5; 9 bases are shared with TRBD2. The CDR3 totals 13 residues. Per germline, CDR1 MNHEY and CDR2 SVGAGI. After removal of 8 bases from V and 9 bases from J, the junction contained 10 bases not matched to a gene. CDR3 nucleotides: TGTGCCAGCTTCGGCGGGGGGGCTCGGTCCCAGTACTTC. Protein: CASFGGGARSQYF.

The rearrangement joins TRBV6-1 to TRBJ2-7; TRBD2 is a possible D gene (6 bases). The germline V and J ends were trimmed by 7 bases and 3 bases, with 10 bases remaining between them. The CDR3 contains 12 residues. Germline V gene sequence: CDR1 MNHNS, CDR2 SASEGT. CDR3 sequence reads: CASTPAGYEQYF. The CDR3 DNA sequence: TGTGCCAGCACCCCAGCGGGCTACGAGCAGTACTTC.

The chain recombines TRBV30 with TRBJ2-1; D remains ambiguous. The CDR3 extends over 13 amino acids. Germline loops: CDR1 GTSNPN, CDR2 SVGIG (reference sequence). V lost 2 bases, J lost 5 bases, and 10 bases lay in between. CDR3 DNA: TGTGCCTGGAGTTTGGGTAGCCACAATGAGCAGTTCTTC. Residues: CAWSLGSHNEQFF.

This chain uses TRBV5-1 with TRBJ2-1, with TRBD2 matching 12 bases. Germline V gene data show CDR1 as SGHRS and CDR2 as YFSETQ. This CDR3 contains 15 residues. V was pared by 4 bases and J by 2 bases, with 1 base of the junction left unmatched. This chain's CDR3 is CASSLAGGTYNEQFF. The CDR3 region has the DNA TGCGCCAGCAGCCTAGCGGGGGGGACCTACAATGAGCAGTTCTTC. The entire variable domain, with the rest obtained from reference TRBV5-1 and TRBJ2-1, is as follows: KAGVTQTPRYLIKTRGQQVTLSCSPISGHRSVSWYQQTPGQGLQFLFEYFSETQRNKGNFPGRFSGRQFSNSRSEMNVSTLELGDSALYLCASSLAGGTYNEQFFGPGTRLTVL.

This clone was recorded only once. The chain recombines TRBV9 with TRBJ1-2; possible D gene TRBD1, 5 bases. This CDR3 has 15 amino acids. The germline V gene has CDR1 SGDLS and CDR2 YYNGEE. Trimming took 0 bases from V and 7 from J, leaving 16 bases between them. CDR3 coding DNA: TGTGCCAGCAGCGTAGGTGGTCTCGGGGGAGGTGGCTACACCTTC. Translating gives CASSVGGLGGGGYTF.

The chain links TRBV29-1 to TRBJ2-1, with a possible D match to TRBD2 (6 bases). This CDR3 contains 13 residues. The V and J ends lost 7 bases and 1 base respectively, with 11 bases between them. Germline loops: CDR1 SQVTM, CDR2 ANQGSEA. CDR3 DNA sequence: TGCAGCGGGCGGGGAGCTTCCTACAATGAGCAGTTCTTC. It specifies CSGRGASYNEQFF.

This chain connects TRBV5-1 to TRBJ2-1; TRBD2 agrees at 7 bases. CDR3 length: 16 residues. J gave up 2 bases and V 4 bases, and 9 bases lay outside the gene matches. The germline CDR1 and CDR2 sequences are SGHRS and YFSETQ. CDR3 region: CASSRGVAEAYNEQFF. The CDR3 DNA sequence: TGCGCCAGCAGCCGGGGGGTAGCTGAAGCCTACAATGAGCAGTTCTTC.

The chain links TRBV7-9 to TRBJ2-7; 14 nucleotides align to TRBD2. The V gene end was trimmed by 3 bases and the J gene end by 2 bases; junction bases not matched to a gene: 6. CDR1 SEHNR and CDR2 FQNEAQ come from the germline V gene (reference sequence). The CDR3 consists of 17 residues. CDR3 amino acids: CASSFERLAGGAYEQYF. In DNA, the CDR3 is TGTGCCAGCAGCTTCGAAAGACTAGCGGGAGGGGCCTACGAGCAGTACTTC. Variable domain in full (rest from reference TRBV7-9 and TRBJ2-7): DTGVSQNPRHKITKRGQNVTFRCDPISEHNRLYWYRQTLGQGPEFLTYFQNEAQLEKSRLLSDRFSAERPKGSFSTLEIQRTEQGDSAMYLCASSFERLAGGAYEQYFGPGTRLTVT.

This clone has only one observation. The chain combines TRBV5-1 with TRBJ2-1; 8 nucleotides agree with TRBD2. The CDR3 contains 14 residues. Germline-derived CDR1 and CDR2 are SGHRS and YFSETQ. The V segment lost 3 bases and the J segment 6 bases; nucleotides outside the gene matches: 5. DNA for the CDR3: TGCGCCAGCAGCTATAGCGGGACCGGCAATGAGCAGTTCTTC. Protein sequence: CASSYSGTGNEQFF.

The genes are TRBV4-2 and TRBJ1-2; the match to TRBD1 covers 9 bases. The CDR3 sequence is 15 residues long. Germline V gene sequence: CDR1 LGHNA, CDR2 YNFKEQ. V lost 0 bases to trimming and J lost 13 bases; unmatched junction nucleotides: 12. CDR3 protein: CASSQDGSRDRAITF. The CDR3 nucleotides read TGTGCCAGCAGCCAAGATGGATCCCGGGACAGGGCAATCACCTTC.

The gene calls are TRBV7-9 and TRBJ2-7, with TRBD1 as a possible D gene (6 bases). This CDR3 comprises 15 residues. The V and J ends lost 1 base and 0 bases respectively, with 10 bases between them. CDR1 and CDR2 (germline): SEHNR, FQNEAQ (reference sequence). Here the CDR3 reads CASSLDREISYEQYF. The CDR3 DNA sequence: TGTGCCAGCAGCTTAGACAGGGAGATCTCCTACGAGCAGTACTTC.

There are a few counts of this clone. This chain links TRBV4-3 with TRBJ2-1, with 10 bases aligning to TRBD2. The CDR3 extends over 13 amino acids. V shed 1 base, J shed 15 bases, and the junction held 6 bases outside the gene matches. The germline V gene has CDR1 LGHNA and CDR2 YSLEER. The CDR3 here is CASSQALAGDRFF. For the CDR3, the DNA is TGCGCCAGCAGCCAAGCGCTAGCGGGAGATCGGTTCTTC.

The gene calls are TRBV7-2 and TRBJ2-3; D remains unclear. This CDR3 has 12 residues. With 3 bases removed from V and 3 bases from J, the gap between germline ends came to 4 bases. CDR1 is SGHTA and CDR2 is FQGNSA in the germline V gene. For the CDR3, the DNA is TGTGCCAGCAGCTTTATGACAGATACGCAGTATTTT. Its protein is CASSFMTDTQYF.

The chain carries TRBV18 and TRBJ2-2, with 8 bases identical to TRBD2. Germline lookup yields CDR1 KGHSH and CDR2 LQKENI. V gave up 2 bases and J gave up 4 bases; unmatched junction bases: 6. The CDR3 spans 16 residues. CDR3 protein: CASSPRVTSATGELFF. DNA for the CDR3: TGTGCCAGCTCACCAAGAGTGACTAGCGCCACCGGGGAGCTGTTTTTT. The full variable domain, rest sourced from reference TRBV18 and TRBJ2-2, is NAGVMQNPRHLVRRRGQEARLRCSPMKGHSHVYWYRQLPEEGLKFMVYLQKENIIDESGMPKERFSAEFPKEGPSILRIQQVVRGDSAAYFCASSPRVTSATGELFFGEGSRLTVL.

The chain links TRBV25-1 to TRBJ1-2; 7 bases fit TRBD1. The CDR3 has 14 amino acids. V gave up 0 bases and J gave up 7 bases; unmatched junction bases: 5. The V gene's germline CDR1 is MGHDK and CDR2 SYGVNS. The CDR3 DNA follows: TGTGCCAGCAGTGAATATCAGACAGGGACTGGCTACACCTTC. Its protein product is CASSEYQTGTGYTF.

The chain employs TRBV7-9 and TRBJ1-2; the D is unclear. Trimming stripped 4 bases from V and 4 bases from J, with 4 bases between. The germline V gene has CDR1 SEHNR and CDR2 FQNEAQ (reference sequence). This CDR3 is 11 amino acids long. In nucleotides, the CDR3 is TGTGCCAGCAGCTCCCGCTATGGCTACACCTTC. It translates to CASSSRYGYTF.

V and J are TRBV28 and TRBJ1-3; D perhaps matches TRBD1 (6 bases). Trimming took 3 bases from V and 2 from J, leaving 14 bases between them. Per the germline V gene, CDR1 is MDHEN and CDR2 is SYDVKM. There are 16 residues in the CDR3. The CDR3 nucleotides read TGTGCCAGCAGTTTGGGAGCAGGGGCGACTGGAAACACCATATATTTT. Amino acid sequence: CASSLGAGATGNTIYF.

The CDR3 reads CASSNQGVNQPQHF. The CDR3 nucleotides read TGTGCCAGCAGCAATCAGGGGGTCAATCAGCCCCAGCATTTT. The genes are TRBV7-9 and TRBJ1-5; 7 nucleotides agree with TRBD1. The trim removed 5 bases at V and 3 bases at J, leaving 4 bases unmatched. CDR1 SEHNR and CDR2 FQNEAQ come from the germline V gene (reference sequence). This CDR3 spans 14 amino acids.

This clone was counted a few times. V usage is TRBV18 and J usage is TRBJ2-1, with 12 bases that match TRBD2. Germline V gene sequence: CDR1 KGHSH, CDR2 LQKENI. This CDR3 region has 17 residues. With V trimmed by 0 bases and J by 5 bases, 5 bases remained unmatched. CDR3 residues: CASSPPLAGGPNNEQFF. The CDR3 nucleotides are TGTGCCAGCTCACCACCCCTAGCGGGAGGGCCGAACAATGAGCAGTTCTTC.

The chain is built from TRBV19 and TRBJ2-1, with D possibly matching TRBD1 (6 bases). CDR3 size: 13 residues. V lost 5 bases and J 8 bases, leaving 13 bases between the germline ends. Germline V gene sequence: CDR1 LNHDA, CDR2 SQIVND (reference sequence). The CDR3 region is CASSPRGGDEQFF. DNA for the CDR3: TGTGCCAGTAGTCCCCGAGGGGGAGATGAGCAGTTCTTC.

The V call is TRBV7-3, the J call TRBJ2-3, with D unresolved. Germline-derived CDR1 and CDR2 are SGHTA and FQGTGA. This CDR3 is 12 amino acids long. The V and J ends lost 5 bases and 2 bases respectively, with 5 bases between them. In nucleotides, the CDR3 is TGTGCCAGCAGCCCAGACACAGATACGCAGTATTTT. Protein product: CASSPDTDTQYF.

The V call is TRBV5-1, the J call TRBJ2-5, with D tentatively TRBD1 (6 bases). Per the germline V gene, CDR1 is SGHRS and CDR2 is YFSETQ. This CDR3 comprises 13 residues. V was trimmed by 3 bases and J by 0 bases, leaving 6 bases between them. CDR3 region: CASSWDNQETQYF. Here the CDR3 DNA reads TGCGCCAGCAGCTGGGACAACCAAGAGACCCAGTACTTC.

A few counts support this clone. This chain connects TRBV7-6 to TRBJ1-1; no definite D call. CDR3 size: 13 residues. Trimming left V 0 bases short and J 4 bases short, with 6 bases between. Germline V CDR1 and CDR2: SGHVS, FNYEAQ. CDR3 sequence reads: CASSLAEGTEAFF. In DNA form, the CDR3 reads TGTGCCAGCAGCTTAGCTGAGGGCACTGAAGCTTTCTTT.

This clone appeared a single time. The chain combines TRBV6-1 with TRBJ2-6; D perhaps matches TRBD2 (5 bases). Trimming removed 1 base from V and 4 bases from J, with 11 bases in between. Looked up from germline, CDR1 is MNHNS and CDR2 is SASEGT. This CDR3 has 16 amino acids. The DNA for the CDR3 is TGTGCCAGCAGTGAAGATACGGGGTCCGGGGCCAACGTCCTGACTTTC. It encodes CASSEDTGSGANVLTF.